This T cell receptor (beta chain) was recovered during a study of blood T cells in healthy people across ages. With respect to this clonotype: The target antigen is unknown.

With 6 bases removed from V and 11 bases from J, the gap between germline ends came to 12 bases. There are 11 residues in the CDR3. Next came a second PCR, run for about 7 to 12 cycles, which used a sample-barcoded 5' primer along with a J-beta primer mix. A template-switch adaptor with 12 random nucleotides tagged each cDNA molecule. TCRdb passed the 5' RACE reads through MiXCR, listing each CDR3 protein once. The sample lists 700,000 or so distinct CDR3 sequences; roughly 20% were seen once. Study results and caveats: The CMV status of each donor remained undetermined, and this could have confounded shifts in expanded clonotypes. It was held that the diversity estimates obtained from one million T cells were underestimates.

The sequence was collected from a man between 65 and 85 years old in good health. This chain joins TRBV12-3 or TRBV12-4 and TRBJ2-3; D is undetermined. Sequencing was done on a sample of blood. The CDR3: CASSRREMQYF. CDR3 in DNA: TGTGCCAGCAGCCGACGAGAAATGCAGTATTTT.